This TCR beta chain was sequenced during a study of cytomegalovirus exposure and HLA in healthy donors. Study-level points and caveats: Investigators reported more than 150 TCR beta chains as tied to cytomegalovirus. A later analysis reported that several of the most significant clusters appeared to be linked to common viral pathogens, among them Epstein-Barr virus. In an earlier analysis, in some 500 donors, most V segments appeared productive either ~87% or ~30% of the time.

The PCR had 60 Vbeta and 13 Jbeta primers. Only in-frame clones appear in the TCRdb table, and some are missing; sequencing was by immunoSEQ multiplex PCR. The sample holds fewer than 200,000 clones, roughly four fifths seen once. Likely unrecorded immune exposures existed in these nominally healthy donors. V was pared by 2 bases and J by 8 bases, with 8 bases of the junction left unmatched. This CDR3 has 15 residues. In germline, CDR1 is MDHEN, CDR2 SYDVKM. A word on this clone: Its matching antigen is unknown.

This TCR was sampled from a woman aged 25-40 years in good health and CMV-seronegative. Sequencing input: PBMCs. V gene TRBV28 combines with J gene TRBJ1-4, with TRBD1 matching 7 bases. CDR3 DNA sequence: TGTGCCAGCAGTTTAACGGGCAGGGGGGAGGAAAAACTGTTTTTT. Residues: CASSLTGRGEEKLFF.